These 2 T cell receptor beta chains share one sample of origin, sequenced in a study of blood T cells in healthy people across ages. Combining a sample-barcoded 5' primer with a J-beta primer mix, a second PCR ran for 7 to 11 cycles. TCRdb reprocessed the 5' RACE reads with MiXCR, giving one entry per CDR3 protein. The table shows hundreds of thousands of distinct CDR3 sequences, with 45% to 60% occurring only once. What was sequenced was blood. The receptors were sampled from a woman of 80 years or more in good health.

The genes are TRBV10-3 and TRBJ2-3; D is undetermined. There are 13 residues in the CDR3. Trimming removed 7 bases from V and 3 bases from J, with 11 bases in between. The germline gives CDR1 ENHRY, CDR2 SYGVKD. CDR3 sequence (DNA): TGTGCCATCAACCAAGACGAGACAGATACGCAGTATTTT. Its translation is CAINQDETDTQYF.

This clonotype was recorded at least ten times. This rearrangement joins TRBV10-3 to TRBJ1-4; D is unresolved. The length of the CDR3 is 12 residues. V lost 4 bases to trimming and J lost 14 bases, with 14 bases between them. Per germline, CDR1 ENHRY and CDR2 SYGVKD. The DNA of the CDR3 is TGTGCCATCAGTGGGGGTGATATGAGGCTGTTTTTT. Its translation: CAISGGDMRLFF.